What follows describes a single T cell receptor (beta chain). Its target is not known. The sample comes from a study of PD-1 blockade in classical Hodgkin lymphoma. Study-wide results and caveats: Undefined causes, possibly disease activity or prior therapy, underlie the repertoire differences.

Sequencing used immunoSEQ multiplex PCR; TCRdb keeps in-frame clones, though not all of them. The sample yields under 40,000 clones, 88% seen once. The germline gives CDR1 MNHEY, CDR2 SVGAGI. The CDR3 totals 12 residues. The junction had 3 bases not matched to a gene; V was cut back by 4 bases and J by 6 bases. The time point is: newly diagnosed, previously untreated cHL patient sample. Magnetic negative selection was used to purify CD4+ T cells from thawed PBMCs. The chain links TRBV6-5 to TRBJ2-7, with 7 bases identical to TRBD1. The receptor comes from a human donor with classical Hodgkin lymphoma. Sequenced sample: CD4+ T cells from blood. CDR3 sequence (DNA): TGTGCCAGCAGTTGGACAGGTCGCGAGCAGTACTTC. This encodes CASSWTGREQYF.